This T cell receptor beta chain originates from a study of CD8 T cells in acute hepatitis C reinfection. The study, taken as a whole, reports: Acute resolver, follow-up resolver and acute chronic samples had similar high diversity.

Sequenced by immunoSEQ multiplex PCR; TCRdb stores in-frame clones only, minus some. The table records about 38,000 clones, 70% to 90% of them present only once. Time point given: naive CD8 control sorted from an acute-time-point sample. Montreal Hepatitis C Cohort donors who inject drugs were seen every 3 months. The CDR3 spans 12 residues. V lost 5 bases and J lost 5, with 10 bases in between. Germline values: CDR1 SGHAT, CDR2 FQDESV (reference sequence). For this clone: Its antigen is undetermined.

The source of this sequence is a woman younger than 35 who spontaneously cleared hepatitis C infection. Sequencing used naive CD8+ T cells from PBMCs. The rearrangement joins TRBV11-1 to TRBJ2-7; no clear D. As DNA, the CDR3 is TGTGCCAGCAGCGACGGACGGAACGAGCAGTACTTC. Protein sequence: CASSDGRNEQYF.